In this sample, the clone carrying this T cell receptor (beta chain) turned up a few times. The CDR3 sequence is 17 residues long. Original handling: Amplified reference gene primers provided the basis for estimating nucleated cell counts. Method: immunoSEQ multiplex PCR; TCRdb's copy keeps in-frame clones and lacks some. The V and J calls and clone size are taken from that table; D and trimming were inferred from the DNA. The sample carries about 190,000 clones, over 75% recorded once. This sample was taken from a study of blood T cell repertoires in COVID-19. Study in general: Specimens from acute and convalescent COVID-19 originated in the United States, Italy and Spain.

This clonotype was sampled from a man aged 45-65 years who had recovered from COVID-19. The sample was peripheral blood. This rearrangement joins TRBV21-1 to TRBJ2-1; the table gives TRBD2 as D, unverified against the DNA. TRBV21-1 is a known pseudogene. The CDR3 sequence is CASSKGGGTLTYNEQFF. CDR3 nucleotide sequence: TGTGCCAGCAGCAAAGGGGGGGGGACACTTACCTACAATGAGCAGTTCTTC.